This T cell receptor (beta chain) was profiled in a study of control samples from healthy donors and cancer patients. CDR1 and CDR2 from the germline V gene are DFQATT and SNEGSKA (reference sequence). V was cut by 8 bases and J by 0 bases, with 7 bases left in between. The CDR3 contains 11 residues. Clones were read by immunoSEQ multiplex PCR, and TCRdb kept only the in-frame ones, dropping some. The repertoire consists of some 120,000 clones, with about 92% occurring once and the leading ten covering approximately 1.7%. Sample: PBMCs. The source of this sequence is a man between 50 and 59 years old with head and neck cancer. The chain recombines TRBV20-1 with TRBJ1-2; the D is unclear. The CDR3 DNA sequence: TGCAGTCCCCCAGCTAACTATGGCTACACCTTC. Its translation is CSPPANYGYTF.